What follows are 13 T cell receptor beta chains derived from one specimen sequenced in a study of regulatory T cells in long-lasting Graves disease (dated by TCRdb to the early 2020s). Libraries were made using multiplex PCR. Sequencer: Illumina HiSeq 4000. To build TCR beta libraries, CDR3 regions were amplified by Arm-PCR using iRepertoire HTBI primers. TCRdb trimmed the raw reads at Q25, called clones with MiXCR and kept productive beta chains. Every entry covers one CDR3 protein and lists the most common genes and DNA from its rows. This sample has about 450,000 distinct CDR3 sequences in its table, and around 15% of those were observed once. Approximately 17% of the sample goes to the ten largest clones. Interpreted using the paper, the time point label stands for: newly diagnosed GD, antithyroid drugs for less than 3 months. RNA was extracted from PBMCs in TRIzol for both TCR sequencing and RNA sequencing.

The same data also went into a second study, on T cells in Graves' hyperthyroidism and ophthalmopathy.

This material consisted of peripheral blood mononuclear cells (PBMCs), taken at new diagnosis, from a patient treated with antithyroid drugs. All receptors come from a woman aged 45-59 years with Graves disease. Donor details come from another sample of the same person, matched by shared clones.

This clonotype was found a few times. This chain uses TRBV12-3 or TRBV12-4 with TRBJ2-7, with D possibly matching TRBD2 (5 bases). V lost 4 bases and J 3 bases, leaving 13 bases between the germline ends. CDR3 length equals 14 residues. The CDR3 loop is CASSSSGGYYEQYF. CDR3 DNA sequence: TGTGCCAGCAGTTCGTCCGGAGGATACTACGAGCAGTACTTC.

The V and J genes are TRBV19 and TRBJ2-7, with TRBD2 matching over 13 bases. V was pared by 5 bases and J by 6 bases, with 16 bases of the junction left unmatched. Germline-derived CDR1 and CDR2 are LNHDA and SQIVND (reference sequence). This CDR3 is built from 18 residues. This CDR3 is CASSPRTSGSGGYGEQYF. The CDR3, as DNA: TGTGCCAGTAGTCCAAGGACTAGCGGGAGCGGGGGTTACGGCGAGCAGTACTTC.

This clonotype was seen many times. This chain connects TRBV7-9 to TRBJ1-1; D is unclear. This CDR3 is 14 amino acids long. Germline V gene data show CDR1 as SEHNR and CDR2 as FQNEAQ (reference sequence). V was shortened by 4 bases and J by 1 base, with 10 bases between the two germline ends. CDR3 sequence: CASSSGIRNTEAFF. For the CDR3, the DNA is TGTGCCAGCAGCTCCGGAATAAGGAACACTGAAGCTTTCTTT.

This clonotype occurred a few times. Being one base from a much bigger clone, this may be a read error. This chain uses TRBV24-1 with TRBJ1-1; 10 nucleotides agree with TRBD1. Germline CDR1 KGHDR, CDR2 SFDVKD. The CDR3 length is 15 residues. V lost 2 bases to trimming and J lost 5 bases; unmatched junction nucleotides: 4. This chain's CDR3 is CATSDSGTGETEAFF. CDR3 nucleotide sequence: TGTGCCACCAGTGATTCCGGGACAGGGGAGACTGAAGCTTTCTTT.

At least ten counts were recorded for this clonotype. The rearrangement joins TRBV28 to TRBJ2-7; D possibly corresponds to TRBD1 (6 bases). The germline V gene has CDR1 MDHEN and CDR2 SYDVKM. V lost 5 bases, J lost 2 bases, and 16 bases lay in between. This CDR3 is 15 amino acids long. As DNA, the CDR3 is TGTGCCAGCAGTAACCCGGACAGTCCCCCCTACGAGCAGTACTTC. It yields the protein CASSNPDSPPYEQYF.

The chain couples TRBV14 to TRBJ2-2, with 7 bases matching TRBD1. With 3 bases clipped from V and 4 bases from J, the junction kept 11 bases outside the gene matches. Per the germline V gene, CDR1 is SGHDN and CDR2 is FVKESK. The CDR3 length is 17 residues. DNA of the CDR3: TGTGCCAGCAGCCACCGACGACAGGGCGGTGCCACCGGGGAGCTGTTTTTT. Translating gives CASSHRRQGGATGELFF.

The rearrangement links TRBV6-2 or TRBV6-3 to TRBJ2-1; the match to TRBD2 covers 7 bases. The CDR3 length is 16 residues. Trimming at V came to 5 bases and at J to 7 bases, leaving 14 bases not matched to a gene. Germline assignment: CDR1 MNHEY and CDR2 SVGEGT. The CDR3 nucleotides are TGTGCCAGCAGTGAGTGGATTTCTAGCGGAGGAAATGAGCAGTTCTTC. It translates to CASSEWISSGGNEQFF.

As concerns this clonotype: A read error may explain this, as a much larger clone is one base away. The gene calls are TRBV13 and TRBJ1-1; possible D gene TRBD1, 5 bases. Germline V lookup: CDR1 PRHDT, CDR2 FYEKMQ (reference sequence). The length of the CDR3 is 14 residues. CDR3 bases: TGTGCCAGCAGCCGGGGGGAGTGGAACGCTGAAGCTTTCTTT. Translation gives CASSRGEWNAEAFF.

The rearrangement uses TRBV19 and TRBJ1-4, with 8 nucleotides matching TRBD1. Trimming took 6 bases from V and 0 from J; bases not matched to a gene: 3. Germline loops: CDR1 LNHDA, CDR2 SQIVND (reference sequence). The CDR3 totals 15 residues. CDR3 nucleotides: TGTGCCAGTAGCGGGACAGGTGCAACTAATGAAAAACTGTTTTTT. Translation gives CASSGTGATNEKLFF.

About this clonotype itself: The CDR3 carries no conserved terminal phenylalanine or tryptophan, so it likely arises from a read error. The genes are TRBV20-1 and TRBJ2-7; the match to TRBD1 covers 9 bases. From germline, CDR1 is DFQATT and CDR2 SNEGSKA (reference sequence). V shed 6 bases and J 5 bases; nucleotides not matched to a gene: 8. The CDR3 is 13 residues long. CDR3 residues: CSADRDRDDEQYL. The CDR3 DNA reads TGCAGTGCGGACCGGGACAGGGACGACGAGCAGTACCTC.

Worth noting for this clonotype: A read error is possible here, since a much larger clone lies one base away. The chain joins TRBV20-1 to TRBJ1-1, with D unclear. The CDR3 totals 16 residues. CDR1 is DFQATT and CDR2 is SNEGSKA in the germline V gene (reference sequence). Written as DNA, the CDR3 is TGCGGTGCTAGAGATTTTTTCTTTGATATGAACACTGAAGCTTTCTTT. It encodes CGARDFFFDMNTEAFF.

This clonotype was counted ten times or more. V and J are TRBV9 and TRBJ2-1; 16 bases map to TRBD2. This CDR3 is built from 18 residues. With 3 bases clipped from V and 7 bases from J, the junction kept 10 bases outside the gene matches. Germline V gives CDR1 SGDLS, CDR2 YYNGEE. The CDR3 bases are TGTGCCAGCAGCGGACCGGGGACTAGCGGGAGGGGTGGGAATGAGCAGTTCTTC. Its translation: CASSGPGTSGRGGNEQFF.

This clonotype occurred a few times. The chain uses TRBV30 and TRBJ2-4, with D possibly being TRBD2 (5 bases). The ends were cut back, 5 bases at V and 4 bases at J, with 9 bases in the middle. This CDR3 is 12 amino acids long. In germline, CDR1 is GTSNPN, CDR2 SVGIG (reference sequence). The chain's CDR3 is CAWAGSKNIQYF. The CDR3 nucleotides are TGTGCCTGGGCGGGTTCTAAAAACATTCAGTACTTC.